This T cell receptor beta chain was sequenced during a study of patients and donors after allogeneic stem cell transplantation. Trimming took off 7 bases at V and 5 bases at J, with 17 bases between the two ends. Per germline, CDR1 DFQATT and CDR2 SNEGSKA (reference sequence). The CDR3 runs 14 residues. MiXCR, run by TCRdb on the RT-PCR reads, gives a single entry per CDR3 protein. This sample has about a million distinct CDR3 sequences; more than 15% occur once, and the top ten carry 5% to 6.5%. The sequencing sample was made of blood, either unsorted or a sorted T cell fraction (not recorded which). This chain joins TRBV20-1 and TRBJ2-2; no definite D call. The receptor's source is a human donor who was either an allogeneic HSCT recipient or a stem cell or donor lymphocyte infusion donor (not recorded which). It is not recorded whose cells these are; they may come from a transplant donor. CDR3 in DNA: TGCAGTGTCGGACCTGGCCCTGAAACCGGGGAGCTGTTTTTT. This translates into CSVGPGPETGELFF.